The entry below describes one T cell receptor beta chain. Generated by immunoSEQ multiplex PCR, the TCRdb table keeps only in-frame clones and is missing some. This repertoire shows about 38,000 clones, about 90% found once; its top ten account for 12%. The source of the sample is a study of T cell changes during pregnancy in multiple sclerosis. Trimming took 0 bases from V and 2 from J; bases not matched to a gene: 8. CDR1 and CDR2 (germline): MNHNS, SASEGT. The CDR3 consists of 17 residues. Sample: CD8+ T cells from peripheral blood mononuclear cells, taken after pregnancy. The V gene is TRBV6-1, the J gene TRBJ2-3; 7 nucleotides align to TRBD2. This clonotype was obtained from a female donor with multiple sclerosis, enrolled in a pregnancy study. Written as DNA, the CDR3 is TGTGCCAGCAGTGAAGCGCTGGCTAGCGGATTCACAGATACGCAGTATTTT. Translating it yields CASSEALASGFTDTQYF.